These 13 T cell receptor beta chains share one sample of origin, sequenced in a study of OX40 agonist ivuxolimab in advanced cancers. Clones were sequenced by immunoSEQ multiplex PCR, and TCRdb holds only the in-frame ones, with some missing. The sample includes roughly 93,000 clones, under 90% of them seen just once. The sequences come from CD4+ or CD8+ T cells sorted from blood, collected in a trial of the OX40 agonist ivuxolimab. The receptors stem from an adult with an advanced solid tumor such as melanoma, head and neck, liver or kidney cancer.

The chain has TRBV5-1 and TRBJ2-2; the D gene is possibly TRBD1 (6 bases). The CDR3 length is 15 residues. V was cut by 1 base and J by 1 base, with 8 bases left in between. The germline gives CDR1 SGHRS, CDR2 YFSETQ. Here the CDR3 DNA reads TGCGCCAGCAGCTTGAGGGGACAGAACACCGGGGAGCTGTTTTTT. It translates to CASSLRGQNTGELFF.

The chain combines TRBV9 with TRBJ2-1; TRBD2 agrees at 8 bases. Germline CDR1 reads SGDLS; CDR2 reads YYNGEE. The CDR3 spans 16 residues. Trimming at V came to 2 bases and at J to 7 bases, leaving 11 bases not matched to a gene. For the CDR3, the DNA is TGTGCCAGCAGCGTCCCCCGGGAGGGCCCTTTAAATGAGCAGTTCTTC. Its protein product is CASSVPREGPLNEQFF.

This chain joins TRBV27 and TRBJ1-1; tentative D call: TRBD1 (5 bases). Germline V gene data show CDR1 as MNHEY and CDR2 as SMNVEV (reference sequence). V shed 8 bases and J shed 4 bases, with 11 bases lying between them. This CDR3 is 12 amino acids long. The CDR3 loop is CASATGSTEAFF. The CDR3 DNA follows: TGTGCCAGCGCCACAGGATCCACTGAAGCTTTCTTT.

The V and J genes are TRBV18 and TRBJ2-2; D possibly corresponds to TRBD2 (6 bases). CDR1 and CDR2 from the germline V gene are KGHSH and LQKENI. This CDR3 has 15 residues. V lost 3 bases and J 1 base, leaving 9 bases between the germline ends. CDR3 residues: CASSPTGRNTGELFF. The CDR3 nucleotides are TGTGCCAGCTCACCGACCGGGAGGAACACCGGGGAGCTGTTTTTT.

The J gene is TRBJ2-5, the V gene TRBV21-1. TRBV21-1 corresponds to a pseudogene. The CDR3 spans 15 residues. CDR3 coding DNA: TGTGCCAGCAGCAAAAGGCAAGGCAGAGAAGAGACCCAGTACTTC. Its protein product is CASSKRQGREETQYF.

Remarks on this clone: A much larger clone lies a single base off, so this may be a read error. Other nucleotide sequences from this sample produce the same CDR3. The V call is TRBV19, the J call TRBJ2-7; D uncertain. Germline V gene data show CDR1 as LNHDA and CDR2 as SQIVND (reference sequence). This CDR3 comprises 14 residues. CDR3 residues: CASSLSLSSYEQYF. In DNA, the CDR3 is TGTGCCAGTAGCCTAAGTCTTAGCTCCTACGAACAGTACTTC.

A few counts support this clone. The chain combines TRBV19 with TRBJ1-2; maybe TRBD1 (5 bases). CDR1 and CDR2 (germline): LNHDA, SQIVND (reference sequence). The CDR3 covers 14 residues. Trimming removed 7 bases at V and 9 bases at J, with 21 bases between. CDR3 sequence: CASTRTLDALRYTF. The CDR3 bases are TGTGCCAGTACTAGGACACTCGACGCTTTGCGCTACACCTTC.

The chain joins TRBV6-5 to TRBJ2-1; D not resolved. The CDR3 covers 11 residues. V was shortened by 7 bases and J by 8 bases, with 9 bases between the two germline ends. Per the germline V gene, CDR1 is MNHEY and CDR2 is SVGAGI. CDR3 residues: CASTSTHEQFF. The CDR3 nucleotides are TGTGCCAGCACTTCTACCCATGAGCAGTTCTTC.

V is TRBV7-2 and J is TRBJ2-5; 8 bases are a match to TRBD2. The CDR3 loop spans 14 amino acids. From germline, CDR1 is SGHTA and CDR2 FQGNSA. Trimming removed 3 bases from V and 4 bases from J; junction bases left unmatched: 4. The CDR3 nucleotides read TGTGCCAGCAGCTTCGGGGGGGGCAGAGAGACCCAGTACTTC. It yields the protein CASSFGGGRETQYF.

V gene TRBV6-5 combines with J gene TRBJ1-4, with D perhaps TRBD1 (6 bases). V shed 2 bases and J shed 7 bases, with 14 bases lying between them. CDR1 is MNHEY, CDR2 SVGAGI, per germline. The CDR3 length is 15 residues. CDR3 protein: CASSYGRGSVEKLFF. CDR3 nucleotide sequence: TGTGCCAGCAGTTACGGCAGGGGTTCGGTTGAAAAACTGTTTTTT.

The chain employs TRBV11-2 and TRBJ2-2; D gene ambiguous. The V gene's germline CDR1 is SGHAT and CDR2 FQNNGV. V shed 5 bases and J shed 2 bases, with 9 bases lying between them. This CDR3 spans 14 amino acids. The CDR3 loop reads CASSRLTNTGELFF. Here the CDR3 DNA reads TGTGCCAGCAGCCGTTTAACCAACACCGGGGAGCTGTTTTTT.

The V call is TRBV5-6, the J call TRBJ2-1; possibly TRBD1 for D (5 bases). V was shortened by 4 bases and J by 10 bases, with 9 bases between the two germline ends. Per the germline V gene, CDR1 is SGHDT and CDR2 is YYEEEE. This CDR3 region has 11 residues. The CDR3 nucleotides are TGTGCCAGCAGCGTGACAGCCGAGCAGTTCTTC. Its translation is CASSVTAEQFF.

The V gene is TRBV7-2, the J gene TRBJ2-4; 10 nucleotides match TRBD2. Unmatched junction bases numbered 6, after V lost 0 bases and J lost 7 bases. CDR1 is SGHTA, CDR2 FQGNSA, per germline. The CDR3 consists of 16 residues. The CDR3 protein is CASSLASGGLGNIQYF. The CDR3 nucleotides are TGTGCCAGCAGCTTAGCTAGCGGGGGGCTGGGGAACATTCAGTACTTC.